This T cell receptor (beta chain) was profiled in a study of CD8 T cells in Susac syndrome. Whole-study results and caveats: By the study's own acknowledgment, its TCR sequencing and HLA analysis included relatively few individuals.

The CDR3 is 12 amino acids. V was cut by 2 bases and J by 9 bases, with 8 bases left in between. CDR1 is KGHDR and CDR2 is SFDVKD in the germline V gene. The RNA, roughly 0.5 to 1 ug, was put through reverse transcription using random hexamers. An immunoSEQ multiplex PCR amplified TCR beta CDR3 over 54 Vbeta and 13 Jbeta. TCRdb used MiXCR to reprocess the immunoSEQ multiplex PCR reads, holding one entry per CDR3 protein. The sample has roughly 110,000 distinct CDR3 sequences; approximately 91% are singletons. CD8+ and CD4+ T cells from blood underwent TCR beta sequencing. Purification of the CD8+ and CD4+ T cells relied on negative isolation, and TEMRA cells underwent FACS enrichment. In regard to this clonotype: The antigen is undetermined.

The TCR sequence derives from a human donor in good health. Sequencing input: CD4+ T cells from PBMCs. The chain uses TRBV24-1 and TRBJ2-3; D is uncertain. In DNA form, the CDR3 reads TGTGCCACCAGTGATTCCCACGGGACGCAGTATTTT. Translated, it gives CATSDSHGTQYF.